This T cell receptor (beta chain) was documented in a study of cytomegalovirus exposure and HLA in healthy donors. This clone was observed once. PCR employed 60 Vbeta and 13 Jbeta primers. Libraries were prepared by immunoSEQ multiplex PCR; TCRdb keeps only in-frame clonotypes and omits some of them. Here the sample spans 95,000 to 110,000 clones, roughly 70% being singletons. This CDR3 has 15 amino acids. The V and J ends lost 4 bases and 4 bases, in that order; junction bases with no gene match: 7. Germline loops: CDR1 MNHEY, CDR2 SVGAGI. Sequencing was carried out using PBMCs. J is TRBJ1-1 and V is TRBV6-5, with 9 bases that match TRBD1. The receptor comes from a woman in her thirties or forties in good health and CMV-seropositive. The DNA for the CDR3 is TGTGCCAGCAGTTCCATGGGACAGGGAAGCACTGAAGCTTTCTTT. Its translation is CASSSMGQGSTEAFF.